The clone carrying this TCR beta chain has ten or more counts. The time point: persistent/refractory GD, antithyroid drugs over 5 years with positive TRAb. RNA isolated from PBMCs was used to make the TCR library. As collected, the peripheral blood samples measured roughly 8.6 milliliters each and went into EDTA tubes. The data derive from a study of regulatory T cells in long-lasting Graves disease. Study background: Patients met the persistent Graves' disease definition after over 5 years of antithyroid drugs with positive TSH receptor antibodies.

Arm-PCR of CDR3 regions and iRepertoire HTBI primers were used to build TCR beta libraries. Authors' methods: Sequenced samples collectively carried roughly 60 TRBV and some 15 TRBJ segments. From the multiplex PCR reads, TCRdb called clonotypes with MiXCR, one entry per CDR3 protein. The V and J calls were not made by the authors but by TCRdb's processing. The sample lists about 460,000 distinct CDR3 sequences; about 20% were seen once. The CDR3 extends over 13 amino acids. V was clipped by 5 bases and J by 5 bases, with 12 bases between them. Looked up from germline, CDR1 is SEHNR and CDR2 is FQNEAQ (reference sequence).

The chain recombines TRBV7-9 with TRBJ1-2; possible D gene TRBD1, 6 bases. The clonotype comes from a female donor with Graves disease. This specimen was peripheral blood mononuclear cells (PBMCs), taken when the disease was refractory, from a patient treated with antithyroid drugs. The CDR3 bases are TGTGCCAGCAGCCGGACAGCTCTTTATGGCTACACCTTC. Translated: CASSRTALYGYTF.